This is a list of T cell receptor beta chains from one sample in a study of shared clonotypes between healthy human individuals. Sequencing was performed with immunoSEQ multiplex PCR; in TCRdb, only in-frame clones are kept and a portion is missing. The sample lists approximately 2,000,000 clones, 80% to 95% occurring once. The sequenced sample consisted of naive CD4+ T cells from PBMCs. These receptors were obtained from a man between 18 and 29 years old in good health. Some clones in this sample may be carry-over from other donors' samples. CDR3s include the opening cysteine and the closing phenylalanine or tryptophan. Fields, in order: CDR3 length, V gene, D gene, clone size, J gene, CDR3 protein, CDR3 DNA. The D gene is left open where the match is weak. Only some rows state a clone size, as once, few, many or a class for expanded clones.

CDR3 length: 14; V gene: TRBV5-1; D gene: -; clone size: once; J gene: TRBJ2-3; CDR3 protein: CASRFVLGTDTQYF; CDR3 DNA: TGCGCCAGCAGGTTTGTACTGGGCACAGATACGCAGTATTTT
CDR3 length: 14; V gene: TRBV27; D gene: -; clone size: -; J gene: TRBJ2-3; CDR3 protein: CASSYSSSTDTQYF; CDR3 DNA: TGTGCCAGCAGTTATTCCTCTAGCACAGATACGCAGTATTTT
CDR3 length: 14; V gene: TRBV5-4; D gene: -; clone size: once; J gene: TRBJ2-3; CDR3 protein: CASSLLMTTDTQYF; CDR3 DNA: TGTGCCAGCAGTCTCTTAATGACCACAGATACGCAGTATTTT
CDR3 length: 13; V gene: TRBV6-5; D gene: -; clone size: -; J gene: TRBJ1-2; CDR3 protein: CASSYRTNYGYTF; CDR3 DNA: TGTGCCAGCAGTTACAGAACCAACTATGGCTACACCTTC
CDR3 length: 14; V gene: TRBV19; D gene: -; clone size: -; J gene: TRBJ1-2; CDR3 protein: CASSITGTVYGYTF; CDR3 DNA: TGTGCCAGTAGTATCACCGGGACGGTCTATGGCTACACCTTC
CDR3 length: 17; V gene: TRBV28; D gene: -; clone size: -; J gene: TRBJ2-1; CDR3 protein: CASSRNHARLSYNEQFF; CDR3 DNA: TGTGCCAGCAGCCGCAACCATGCGCGTCTCTCCTACAATGAGCAGTTCTTC
CDR3 length: 12; V gene: TRBV30; D gene: -; clone size: -; J gene: TRBJ1-1; CDR3 protein: CAWGDLDTEAFF; CDR3 DNA: TGTGCCTGGGGGGACCTTGACACTGAAGCTTTCTTT
CDR3 length: 15; V gene: TRBV7-2; D gene: TRBD2; clone size: -; J gene: TRBJ2-1; CDR3 protein: CASSYGGDLYNEQFF; CDR3 DNA: TGTGCCAGCAGCTATGGGGGGGACCTCTACAATGAGCAGTTCTTC
CDR3 length: 15; V gene: TRBV7-3; D gene: TRBD1; clone size: once; J gene: TRBJ2-7; CDR3 protein: CASSEGQPVLYEQYF; CDR3 DNA: TGTGCCAGCAGCGAGGGACAGCCCGTGCTCTACGAGCAGTACTTC
CDR3 length: 12; V gene: TRBV10-3; D gene: -; clone size: -; J gene: TRBJ2-2; CDR3 protein: CAISQNTGELFF; CDR3 DNA: TGTGCCATCTCCCAGAACACCGGGGAGCTGTTTTTT
CDR3 length: 14; V gene: TRBV7-8; D gene: TRBD1; clone size: -; J gene: TRBJ1-5; CDR3 protein: CASSRGTGVQPQHF; CDR3 DNA: TGTGCCAGCAGTCGCGGGACAGGGGTTCAGCCCCAGCATTTT
CDR3 length: 17; V gene: TRBV10-3; D gene: TRBD1; clone size: -; J gene: TRBJ1-5; CDR3 protein: CAISEPITGESNQPQHF; CDR3 DNA: TGTGCCATCAGTGAGCCTATTACAGGGGAGAGCAATCAGCCCCAGCATTTT
CDR3 length: 17; V gene: TRBV7-9; D gene: -; clone size: -; J gene: TRBJ1-2; CDR3 protein: CASSLALRLGARDGYTF; CDR3 DNA: TGTGCCAGCAGCTTAGCGCTCAGGCTGGGGGCGCGAGACGGCTACACCTTC
CDR3 length: 14; V gene: TRBV28; D gene: -; clone size: -; J gene: TRBJ1-2; CDR3 protein: CAIQRGGFNYGYTF; CDR3 DNA: TGTGCCATCCAACGAGGGGGATTTAACTATGGCTACACCTTC
CDR3 length: 17; V gene: TRBV2; D gene: TRBD2; clone size: -; J gene: TRBJ2-3; CDR3 protein: CASTSRLASYSTDTQYF; CDR3 DNA: TGTGCCAGCACCTCTCGACTAGCGTCCTATAGCACAGATACGCAGTATTTT
CDR3 length: 15; V gene: TRBV5-3; D gene: TRBD1; clone size: -; J gene: TRBJ1-2; CDR3 protein: CARSPGTGEGGGYTF; CDR3 DNA: TGTGCCAGAAGCCCCGGGACAGGGGAAGGGGGAGGCTACACCTTC
CDR3 length: 15; V gene: TRBV5-1; D gene: TRBD1; clone size: -; J gene: TRBJ1-4; CDR3 protein: CASSLGTGGREKLFF; CDR3 DNA: TGCGCCAGCAGCTTGGGCACAGGGGGACGGGAAAAACTGTTTTTT
CDR3 length: 15; V gene: TRBV5-5; D gene: -; clone size: -; J gene: TRBJ2-1; CDR3 protein: CASSLGPSSYNEQFF; CDR3 DNA: TGTGCCAGCAGCTTGGGCCCGAGCTCCTACAATGAGCAGTTCTTC
CDR3 length: 16; V gene: TRBV7-9; D gene: TRBD2; clone size: -; J gene: TRBJ2-7; CDR3 protein: CASSLVLAGGPGEQYF; CDR3 DNA: TGTGCCAGCAGCTTAGTACTAGCGGGAGGCCCGGGGGAGCAGTACTTC
CDR3 length: 13; V gene: TRBV7-9; D gene: -; clone size: -; J gene: TRBJ1-4; CDR3 protein: CASSRGTAEKLFF; CDR3 DNA: TGTGCCAGCAGCCGAGGAACAGCGGAAAAACTGTTTTTT
CDR3 length: 15; V gene: TRBV28; D gene: TRBD2; clone size: -; J gene: TRBJ2-7; CDR3 protein: CASRPGLAGSDEQYF; CDR3 DNA: TGTGCCAGCAGACCGGGACTAGCGGGATCGGACGAGCAGTACTTC
CDR3 length: 13; V gene: TRBV6-6; D gene: TRBD1; clone size: -; J gene: TRBJ2-7; CDR3 protein: CASTGQGGYEQYF; CDR3 DNA: TGTGCCAGCACCGGACAGGGGGGCTACGAGCAGTACTTC
CDR3 length: 14; V gene: TRBV28; D gene: -; clone size: once; J gene: TRBJ1-1; CDR3 protein: CASSYWPGNTEAFF; CDR3 DNA: TGTGCCAGCAGCTATTGGCCCGGGAACACTGAAGCTTTCTTT
CDR3 length: 14; V gene: TRBV11-1; D gene: -; clone size: -; J gene: TRBJ2-7; CDR3 protein: CASSRRDGPYEQYF; CDR3 DNA: TGTGCCAGCAGCAGACGGGACGGCCCCTACGAGCAGTACTTC
CDR3 length: 15; V gene: TRBV15; D gene: -; clone size: -; J gene: TRBJ1-2; CDR3 protein: CATSRDPLSNYGYTF; CDR3 DNA: TGTGCCACCAGCAGAGATCCCCTGTCTAACTATGGCTACACCTTC
CDR3 length: 15; V gene: TRBV5-4; D gene: TRBD1; clone size: -; J gene: TRBJ2-7; CDR3 protein: CASSVQGVWSYEQYF; CDR3 DNA: TGTGCCAGCAGCGTCCAGGGGGTGTGGTCGTACGAGCAGTACTTC
CDR3 length: 14; V gene: TRBV28; D gene: -; clone size: -; J gene: TRBJ1-1; CDR3 protein: CASSLGTGSTEAFF; CDR3 DNA: TGTGCCAGCAGTTTGGGCACAGGGAGCACTGAAGCTTTCTTT
CDR3 length: 15; V gene: TRBV28; D gene: -; clone size: -; J gene: TRBJ1-1; CDR3 protein: CASSLSRGGVVKAFF; CDR3 DNA: TGTGCCAGCAGTTTAAGTCGGGGGGGAGTAGTGAAAGCTTTCTTT
CDR3 length: 16; V gene: TRBV5-1; D gene: -; clone size: -; J gene: TRBJ2-1; CDR3 protein: CASSLSTGSSYNEQFF; CDR3 DNA: TGCGCCAGCAGCTTGTCTACGGGAAGCTCCTACAATGAGCAGTTCTTC
CDR3 length: 14; V gene: TRBV7-9; D gene: -; clone size: -; J gene: TRBJ2-7; CDR3 protein: CASSPRQASYEQYF; CDR3 DNA: TGTGCCAGCAGCCCCCGGCAGGCCTCCTACGAGCAGTACTTC
CDR3 length: 13; V gene: TRBV19; D gene: -; clone size: -; J gene: TRBJ2-3; CDR3 protein: CASSPRGTDTQYF; CDR3 DNA: TGTGCCAGTAGTCCCCGGGGAACAGATACGCAGTATTTT
CDR3 length: 16; V gene: TRBV2; D gene: -; clone size: -; J gene: TRBJ2-7; CDR3 protein: CASSIPGRPYSYEQYF; CDR3 DNA: TGTGCCAGCAGTATACCGGGTCGCCCTTACTCCTACGAGCAGTACTTC
CDR3 length: 14; V gene: TRBV7-3; D gene: TRBD1; clone size: -; J gene: TRBJ2-1; CDR3 protein: CASRFTTGGNEQFF; CDR3 DNA: TGTGCCAGCAGGTTCACGACAGGGGGAAATGAGCAGTTCTTC
CDR3 length: 16; V gene: TRBV19; D gene: TRBD1; clone size: -; J gene: TRBJ1-2; CDR3 protein: CASSPLDRGRTYGYTF; CDR3 DNA: TGTGCCAGTAGTCCCCTGGACAGGGGGCGCACCTATGGCTACACCTTC
CDR3 length: 13; V gene: TRBV5-1; D gene: -; clone size: -; J gene: TRBJ2-5; CDR3 protein: CASSLGGQETQYF; CDR3 DNA: TGCGCCAGCAGCTTGGGCGGACAAGAGACCCAGTACTTC
CDR3 length: 15; V gene: TRBV4-1; D gene: -; clone size: -; J gene: TRBJ2-1; CDR3 protein: CASSQPYSGSNEQFF; CDR3 DNA: TGCGCCAGCAGCCAACCCTATAGCGGTAGCAATGAGCAGTTCTTC
CDR3 length: 14; V gene: TRBV15; D gene: -; clone size: -; J gene: TRBJ2-2; CDR3 protein: CATSLRRSGGELFF; CDR3 DNA: TGTGCCACCAGCCTACGACGATCTGGCGGGGAGCTGTTTTTT
CDR3 length: 17; V gene: TRBV4-3; D gene: -; clone size: -; J gene: TRBJ2-2; CDR3 protein: CASSQRAGTQLTGELFF; CDR3 DNA: TGCGCCAGCAGCCAGAGGGCCGGGACACAACTCACCGGGGAGCTGTTTTTT
CDR3 length: 13; V gene: TRBV30; D gene: -; clone size: once; J gene: TRBJ1-1; CDR3 protein: CAWRGEGWTEAFF; CDR3 DNA: TGTGCCTGGAGAGGGGAGGGGTGGACTGAAGCTTTCTTT
CDR3 length: 17; V gene: TRBV28; D gene: TRBD1; clone size: -; J gene: TRBJ2-1; CDR3 protein: CASRSGTGLRSYNEQFF; CDR3 DNA: TGTGCCAGCAGGTCCGGGACAGGGTTGAGGTCCTACAATGAGCAGTTCTTC
CDR3 length: 14; V gene: TRBV18; D gene: -; clone size: -; J gene: TRBJ2-4; CDR3 protein: CASSPTSADHIQYF; CDR3 DNA: TGTGCCAGCTCGCCTACCTCTGCAGATCACATTCAGTACTTC
CDR3 length: 14; V gene: TRBV11-3; D gene: -; clone size: -; J gene: TRBJ2-1; CDR3 protein: CASSSRTSYNEQFF; CDR3 DNA: TGTGCCAGCAGCTCCCGGACGTCCTACAATGAGCAGTTCTTC
CDR3 length: 15; V gene: TRBV9; D gene: -; clone size: -; J gene: TRBJ1-1; CDR3 protein: CASSVVSQGHTEAFF; CDR3 DNA: TGTGCCAGCAGCGTAGTAAGTCAGGGCCACACTGAAGCTTTCTTT
CDR3 length: 14; V gene: TRBV9; D gene: -; clone size: -; J gene: TRBJ1-1; CDR3 protein: CASSVEADPTEAFF; CDR3 DNA: TGTGCCAGCAGCGTAGAGGCGGACCCTACTGAAGCTTTCTTT
CDR3 length: 16; V gene: TRBV19; D gene: -; clone size: -; J gene: TRBJ1-5; CDR3 protein: CASRSDRTYSNQPQHF; CDR3 DNA: TGTGCCAGTAGGTCGGACAGAACGTATAGCAATCAGCCCCAGCATTTT
CDR3 length: 14; V gene: TRBV5-1; D gene: -; clone size: -; J gene: TRBJ2-3; CDR3 protein: CASSMGQSSDTQYF; CDR3 DNA: TGCGCCAGCAGTATGGGCCAGTCAAGTGATACGCAGTATTTT
CDR3 length: 15; V gene: TRBV29-1; D gene: -; clone size: -; J gene: TRBJ2-1; CDR3 protein: CSVAGGFGSYNEQFF; CDR3 DNA: TGCAGCGTGGCTGGGGGATTCGGGTCCTACAATGAGCAGTTCTTC
CDR3 length: 13; V gene: TRBV25-1; D gene: -; clone size: -; J gene: TRBJ2-7; CDR3 protein: CASSALPVLEQYF; CDR3 DNA: TGTGCCAGCAGTGCCCTTCCAGTTCTCGAGCAGTACTTC
CDR3 length: 14; V gene: TRBV19; D gene: -; clone size: -; J gene: TRBJ1-2; CDR3 protein: CASSISGANYGYTF; CDR3 DNA: TGTGCCAGTAGTATCTCAGGGGCTAACTATGGCTACACCTTC
CDR3 length: 12; V gene: TRBV28; D gene: TRBD1; clone size: -; J gene: TRBJ1-1; CDR3 protein: CASSSRGREAFF; CDR3 DNA: TGTGCCAGCAGTTCCAGGGGGCGTGAAGCTTTCTTT
CDR3 length: 17; V gene: TRBV10-3; D gene: TRBD2; clone size: -; J gene: TRBJ2-1; CDR3 protein: CAISESIAGGPDNEQFF; CDR3 DNA: TGTGCCATCAGTGAGTCCATAGCGGGAGGGCCGGACAATGAGCAGTTCTTC
CDR3 length: 14; V gene: TRBV28; D gene: -; clone size: once; J gene: TRBJ2-7; CDR3 protein: CASSLQGSSYEQYF; CDR3 DNA: TGTGCCAGCAGTTTGCAGGGCAGCAGCTACGAGCAGTACTTC
CDR3 length: 16; V gene: TRBV7-8; D gene: TRBD2; clone size: -; J gene: TRBJ2-3; CDR3 protein: CASSRDRLASTDTQYF; CDR3 DNA: TGTGCCAGCAGCCGTGACCGACTAGCAAGCACAGATACGCAGTATTTT
CDR3 length: 16; V gene: TRBV6-4; D gene: TRBD1; clone size: -; J gene: TRBJ2-1; CDR3 protein: CASKAFPGQGYNEQFF; CDR3 DNA: TGTGCCAGCAAGGCCTTTCCGGGACAGGGTTACAATGAGCAGTTCTTC
CDR3 length: 14; V gene: TRBV28; D gene: -; clone size: -; J gene: TRBJ1-2; CDR3 protein: CASSLGGAGYGYTF; CDR3 DNA: TGTGCCAGCAGTTTGGGGGGCGCAGGCTATGGCTACACCTTC
CDR3 length: 14; V gene: TRBV10-3; D gene: -; clone size: -; J gene: TRBJ1-1; CDR3 protein: CAIAGTRMNTEAFF; CDR3 DNA: TGTGCCATCGCCGGGACAAGGATGAACACTGAAGCTTTCTTT
CDR3 length: 15; V gene: TRBV18; D gene: -; clone size: once; J gene: TRBJ2-7; CDR3 protein: CASSPVDRPTYEQYF; CDR3 DNA: TGTGCCAGCTCACCTGTGGACAGACCAACCTACGAGCAGTACTTC
CDR3 length: 16; V gene: TRBV28; D gene: -; clone size: -; J gene: TRBJ1-5; CDR3 protein: CASSHLGRSSNQPQHF; CDR3 DNA: TGTGCCAGCAGCCACCTGGGAAGGAGTAGCAATCAGCCCCAGCATTTT
CDR3 length: 16; V gene: TRBV11-3; D gene: TRBD2; clone size: -; J gene: TRBJ2-1; CDR3 protein: CASSLSSSGRGNEQFF; CDR3 DNA: TGTGCCAGCAGCTTATCGTCTAGCGGGAGAGGAAATGAGCAGTTCTTC